This entry describes one T cell receptor beta chain. This sample is drawn from a study of control samples from healthy donors and cancer patients. The CDR3 totals 16 residues. The V segment lost 5 bases and the J segment 2 bases; nucleotides outside the gene matches: 10. CDR1 is SGHVS and CDR2 is FNYEAQ in the germline V gene. Assay: immunoSEQ multiplex PCR; the TCRdb copy retains only in-frame clones and omits some. Among under 200,000 clones listed, 85% to 95% were seen once. Sequencing was carried out using blood. The source is a woman aged 55-70 years in good health. The rearrangement joins TRBV7-6 to TRBJ2-7, with 9 nucleotides matching TRBD2. The CDR3 coding sequence is TGTGCCAGCAGCCCGGTGGGTAGCGGGGGAACCTACGAGCAGTACTTC. Residues: CASSPVGSGGTYEQYF.